These T cell receptor beta chains were read from a single sample in a study of blood T cell repertoires in COVID-19. The repertoire was sequenced with immunoSEQ multiplex PCR; TCRdb's copy has only in-frame clones and lacks some. The sample carries tens of thousands of clones, about 80% recorded once. Source material: peripheral blood. These receptors originate from a human donor in a cohort sampled during active COVID-19. Both conserved end residues are part of each CDR3. The D gene is left open where the match is weak. Clone size is not always given. Where it is, it says once, few, many or a class for expanded clones.

size	D	V	J	DNA	CDR3
few	NA	TRBV15	TRBJ2-3	TGTGCCACCAGCAGAGGACGGGGAAACACAGATACGCAGTATTTT	CATSRGRGNTDTQYF
NA	TRBD2	TRBV20-1	TRBJ2-7	TGCAGTGCTAGTCTAGTAGCGGGAGGGGACGAGCAGTACTTC	CSASLVAGGDEQYF
NA	TRBD1	TRBV6-5	TRBJ1-5	TGTGCCAGCAGAAGTGGGGGACAGTCAGGTCAGCCCCAGCATTTT	CASRSGGQSGQPQHF
NA	NA	TRBV30	TRBJ1-6	TGTGGACCCCCGACAGCACTTACCAGTAATTCACCCCTCCACTTT	CGPPTALTSNSPLHF
NA	NA	TRBV7-6	TRBJ1-1	TGTGCCAGCAGCTTAGGAGGGCGCACTGAAGCTTTCTTT	CASSLGGRTEAFF
NA	NA	TRBV4-1	TRBJ1-2	TGCGCCAGCAGCCAAGAACGGGAGACGGCGAGCTTCTATGGCTACACCTTC	CASSQERETASFYGYTF
few	NA	TRBV28	TRBJ1-5	TGTGCCAGCAGTTTATCCTCGGGGAACAATCAGCCCCAGCATTTT	CASSLSSGNNQPQHF
NA	NA	TRBV27	TRBJ2-7	TGTGCCAGCAGTTTAACAGGTTGGCACGAGCAGTACTTC	CASSLTGWHEQYF
once	TRBD1	TRBV27	TRBJ2-7	TGTGCCAGCAGTTCCAACAGGGGCGAGCAGTACTTC	CASSSNRGEQYF
NA	NA	TRBV28	TRBJ1-5	TGTGCCAGCAGTTTATTTGGTGGTGGTGGGCCTCAGCCCCAGCATTTT	CASSLFGGGGPQPQHF
NA	NA	TRBV28	TRBJ2-2	TGTGCCAGCAGTTTCGCGGGAATGAACACCGGGGAGCTGTTTTTT	CASSFAGMNTGELFF
NA	NA	TRBV2	TRBJ2-7	TGTGCCAGCAGTGAAAGCCCAGGGGGAGGAGGGGACTACTTC	CASSESPGGGGDYF
NA	NA	TRBV11-2	TRBJ1-2	TGTGCCAGCAGCTTAGATCGGGACTTAAACTATGGCTACACCTTC	CASSLDRDLNYGYTF
few	TRBD2	TRBV13	TRBJ2-1	TGTGCCAGCAGCTTAGGGCTAGCGGGAGTCAATGAGCAGTTCTTC	CASSLGLAGVNEQFF
NA	TRBD2	TRBV28	TRBJ2-7	TGTGCCAGCTACTCGGGGGGGCGCCGCCCCGAGCAGTACTTC	CASYSGGRRPEQYF
NA	NA	TRBV28	TRBJ1-4	TGTGCCAGCAGTTTGCTCGGGGTGACTAATGAAAAACTGTTTTTT	CASSLLGVTNEKLFF
NA	TRBD2	TRBV30	TRBJ2-7	TGTGCCTGGAGTTTTTACCGGACTAGCGGGACCTACGAGCAGTACTTC	CAWSFYRTSGTYEQYF
NA	NA	TRBV5-6	TRBJ2-7	TGTGCCAGCAGCAAAGTACAAGCCTACGAGCAGTACTTC	CASSKVQAYEQYF
NA	TRBD1	TRBV12-3/TRBV12-4	TRBJ2-1	TGTGCCAGCAGCCTGGACAGGGGTCATGAGCAGTTCTTC	CASSLDRGHEQFF
NA	TRBD1	TRBV19	TRBJ1-3	TGTGCCAGTAGGCAGGGGGCCTCTGGAAACACCATATATTTT	CASRQGASGNTIYF
NA	TRBD1	TRBV6-6	TRBJ2-3	TGTGCCAGCAGCGACAGGGGGGTTCCAGATACGCAGTATTTT	CASSDRGVPDTQYF
NA	TRBD2	TRBV7-2	TRBJ2-1	TGTGCCAGCAGCCCCCGACTAGCGGGAGATATTGGGCAGTTCTTC	CASSPRLAGDIGQFF
once	NA	TRBV5-1	TRBJ2-7	TGCGCCAGCAGCTCCAGCGGTTGGACGTCCTACGAGCAGTACTTC	CASSSSGWTSYEQYF
NA	NA	TRBV3-1/TRBV3-2	TRBJ2-2	TGTGCCAGCAGCCCGTCCGACACCGGGGAGCTGTTTTTT	CASSPSDTGELFF
NA	TRBD1	TRBV27	TRBJ2-6	TGTGCCAGCAGTAAAGCCGGGACAGCTGGGGCCAACGTCCTGACTTTC	CASSKAGTAGANVLTF
NA	TRBD2	TRBV7-8	TRBJ2-7	TGTGCCAGCAGCTTGCTAGCGGGATCGTACGAGCAGTACTTC	CASSLLAGSYEQYF